Each of the 21 T cell receptor beta chains below was sequenced from the same sample in a study of blood T cell repertoires in COVID-19. Assay used: immunoSEQ multiplex PCR; TCRdb lists only in-frame clones, some missing. The repertoire holds about 220,000 clones, with 85% to 90% as singletons. Material: PBMCs or T cells enriched from blood (not recorded which). These receptors were collected from a man in his thirties or forties who had been exposed to COVID-19.

The V call is TRBV6-5, the J call TRBJ1-6; D might be TRBD1 (6 bases). Germline assignment: CDR1 MNHEY and CDR2 SVGAGI. The CDR3 totals 13 residues. V gave up 6 bases and J gave up 5 bases, with 8 bases separating them. CDR3 sequence: CASRQGNNSPLHF. In nucleotides, the CDR3 is TGTGCCAGCAGGCAGGGGAATAATTCACCCCTCCACTTT.

The chain is built from TRBV5-1 and TRBJ2-1; 11 bases fit TRBD1. The length of the CDR3 is 14 residues. V gave up 9 bases and J gave up 4 bases; unmatched junction bases: 6. In germline, CDR1 is SGHRS, CDR2 YFSETQ. The CDR3 spells CATRGTGGYNEQFF. CDR3 sequence (DNA): TGCGCCACGAGAGGGACAGGGGGTTACAATGAGCAGTTCTTC. Drawing the rest from reference TRBV5-1 and TRBJ2-1, the complete variable domain is KAGVTQTPRYLIKTRGQQVTLSCSPISGHRSVSWYQQTPGQGLQFLFEYFSETQRNKGNFPGRFSGRQFSNSRSEMNVSTLELGDSALYLCATRGTGGYNEQFFGPGTRLTVL.

V and J are TRBV5-1 and TRBJ2-7; D remains ambiguous. Germline V CDR1 and CDR2: SGHRS, YFSETQ. With 2 bases removed from V and 4 bases from J, the gap between germline ends came to 10 bases. The CDR3 sequence is 13 residues long. The CDR3, as DNA: TGCGCCAGCAGCTTTGCAAGAACATACGAGCAGTACTTC. This sequence encodes CASSFARTYEQYF.

The chain links TRBV18 to TRBJ2-3, with 7 bases fitting TRBD1. V dropped 3 bases and J dropped 0; count of bases not matched to a gene: 9. The CDR3 has 17 residues. Germline CDR1 KGHSH, CDR2 LQKENI. The CDR3 reads CASSPLRQGKSTDTQYF. In DNA, the CDR3 is TGTGCCAGCTCACCTCTTAGACAGGGAAAAAGCACAGATACGCAGTATTTT.

This chain connects TRBV7-9 to TRBJ1-2; D is perhaps TRBD1 (6 bases). Trimming removed 7 bases from V and 8 bases from J, with 14 bases in between. CDR1 SEHNR and CDR2 FQNEAQ come from the germline V gene (reference sequence). The length of the CDR3 is 12 residues. DNA of the CDR3: TGTGCCAGCACTAGACAGGAAGGCGGCTACACCTTC. It specifies CASTRQEGGYTF.

V and J are TRBV20-1 and TRBJ2-1; TRBD2 is a possible D gene (6 bases). CDR1 DFQATT and CDR2 SNEGSKA come from the germline V gene (reference sequence). Between the trimmed V and J ends, which lost 7 bases and 3 bases, there was a span of 7 bases. The CDR3 spans 11 residues. CDR3 nucleotide sequence: TGCAGTGGGGACTTCTACAATGAGCAGTTCTTC. It translates to CSGDFYNEQFF.

V usage is TRBV5-6 and J usage is TRBJ1-3; the D gene is possibly TRBD1 (5 bases). The CDR3 spans 15 residues. CDR1 SGHDT and CDR2 YYEEEE come from the germline V gene. Trimming stripped 0 bases from V and 4 bases from J, with 11 bases between. The CDR3, as DNA: TGTGCCAGCAGCTTGGTAGGGGCTGGCGGAAACACCATATATTTT. Protein sequence: CASSLVGAGGNTIYF.

This sequence joins TRBV5-5 and TRBJ1-3; no clear D gene. CDR3 length equals 16 residues. Germline V gene sequence: CDR1 SGHKS, CDR2 YYEKEE (reference sequence). V lost 0 bases and J 0 bases, leaving 10 bases between the germline ends. CDR3 coding DNA: TGTGCCAGCAGCTTGGCAGGAAGCCTCTCTGGAAACACCATATATTTT. Amino acids: CASSLAGSLSGNTIYF.

V usage is TRBV11-3 and J usage is TRBJ2-1; 8 bases are shared with TRBD2. Germline CDR1 is SGHNT and CDR2 is YENEEA. V shed 3 bases, J shed 6 bases, and the junction held 4 bases outside the gene matches. The length of the CDR3 is 14 residues. CDR3 sequence: CASSFSGDSNEQFF. The CDR3 region has the DNA TGTGCCAGCAGCTTTAGCGGGGACTCCAATGAGCAGTTCTTC.

The chain joins TRBV18 to TRBJ1-4, with D unclear. Germline V gene sequence: CDR1 KGHSH, CDR2 LQKENI. Trimming stripped 1 base from V and 14 bases from J, with 14 bases between. There are 13 residues in the CDR3. CDR3 loop: CASSPREISILFF. The CDR3 nucleotides read TGTGCCAGCTCACCACGAGAAATTTCTATCCTGTTTTTT.

The V gene is TRBV27, the J gene TRBJ1-5; a weak D match, TRBD1 (6 bases). The ends were cut back, 1 base at V and 4 bases at J, with 8 bases in the middle. This CDR3 comprises 14 residues. Germline values: CDR1 MNHEY, CDR2 SMNVEV (reference sequence). CDR3 protein: CASSLFQGNQPQHF. The CDR3 DNA sequence: TGTGCCAGCAGTTTATTCCAGGGGAATCAGCCCCAGCATTTT.

This sequence joins TRBV19 and TRBJ2-7, with TRBD1 matching over 8 bases. CDR1 and CDR2 (germline): LNHDA, SQIVND (reference sequence). J gave up 6 bases and V 3 bases, and 4 bases lay outside the gene matches. This CDR3 comprises 13 residues. In DNA, the CDR3 is TGTGCCAGTAGTATGCAGGGGGCGGGCGAGCAGTACTTC. This codes for CASSMQGAGEQYF.

The gene calls are TRBV4-1 and TRBJ2-2, with 11 bases identical to TRBD2. CDR3 length equals 20 residues. Germline V gives CDR1 MGHRA, CDR2 YSYEKL. J lost 0 bases, V lost 4 bases, and 13 bases had no gene match. In DNA form, the CDR3 reads TGCGCCAGCAGCCGGCCCCCCTCTAGCGGGGGGACTCCGAACACCGGGGAGCTGTTTTTT. This sequence encodes CASSRPPSSGGTPNTGELFF.

The CDR3 loop is CASSSSIGNSPLHF. The CDR3 DNA follows: TGTGCCAGCAGCTCTTCAATCGGGAATTCACCCCTCCACTTT. V gene TRBV7-2 combines with J gene TRBJ1-6; D unresolved. This CDR3 is built from 14 residues. CDR1 is SGHTA, CDR2 FQGNSA, per germline. V was cut by 4 bases and J by 7 bases, with 11 bases left in between.

This chain links TRBV13 with TRBJ2-1; 7 bases align to TRBD1. In germline, CDR1 is PRHDT, CDR2 FYEKMQ (reference sequence). With V trimmed by 0 bases and J by 10 bases, 18 bases remained unmatched. CDR3 length equals 18 residues. The CDR3 DNA sequence: TGTGCCAGCAGCTTAGGCCTCCCCGACAGGGTGTGGGGAAGGGAGCAGTTCTTC. Protein product: CASSLGLPDRVWGREQFF.

The genes are TRBV5-5 and TRBJ2-5; 10 bases align to TRBD2. The ends lost 7 bases at V and 1 base at J; junction bases unmatched: 7. CDR1 and CDR2 (germline): SGHKS, YYEKEE (reference sequence). The CDR3 is 15 amino acids. In DNA form, the CDR3 reads TGTGCCAGCGGAACCGGGACTAGCGTCCAAGAGACCCAGTACTTC. It is translated as CASGTGTSVQETQYF.

V usage is TRBV9 and J usage is TRBJ1-2; 7 bases align to TRBD1. Losses at the gene ends were 3 bases for V and 6 bases for J; bases not matched to a gene: 5. The CDR3 has 13 amino acids. Per the germline V gene, CDR1 is SGDLS and CDR2 is YYNGEE. This chain's CDR3 is CASSALDRDGYTF. CDR3 DNA: TGTGCCAGCAGCGCCTTAGACAGGGATGGCTACACCTTC. The full variable domain, its missing parts supplied by reference TRBV9 and TRBJ1-2, is DSGVTQTPKHLITATGQRVTLRCSPRSGDLSVYWYQQSLDQGLQFLIQYYNGEERAKGNILERFSAQQFPDLHSELNLSSLELGDSALYFCASSALDRDGYTFGSGTRLTVV.

V usage is TRBV6-5 and J usage is TRBJ2-5; TRBD1 might be the D (6 bases). V was shortened by 8 bases and J by 4 bases, with 17 bases between the two germline ends. The length of the CDR3 is 14 residues. CDR1 is MNHEY, CDR2 SVGAGI, per germline. CDR3 DNA sequence: TGTGCCAGCGGAGAAAGGGGCAGGGGAGAGACCCAGTACTTC. Translated: CASGERGRGETQYF.

CDR3 in amino acids: CASSLNAGQGAYGYTF. The CDR3 DNA sequence: TGTGCCAGCAGCTTAAATGCGGGACAGGGAGCCTATGGCTACACCTTC. The rearrangement joins TRBV7-9 to TRBJ1-2, with 9 bases matching TRBD1. The CDR3 sequence is 16 residues long. In germline, CDR1 is SEHNR, CDR2 FQNEAQ (reference sequence). The junction had 8 bases not matched to a gene; V was cut back by 2 bases and J by 4 bases.

The V and J genes are TRBV4-1 and TRBJ2-1, with a weak D call TRBD2 (5 bases). Trimming stripped 5 bases from V and 7 bases from J, with 6 bases between. Germline values: CDR1 MGHRA, CDR2 YSYEKL. The CDR3 runs 11 residues. In nucleotides, the CDR3 is TGCGCCAGCAGCTCGGGGAATGAGCAGTTCTTC. Its translation is CASSSGNEQFF.

The V gene is TRBV5-4, the J gene TRBJ1-1, with D perhaps TRBD1 (5 bases). The CDR3 has 14 amino acids. Germline V gene lookup returns CDR1 SGHNT and CDR2 YYREEE (reference sequence). V dropped 2 bases and J dropped 3 bases, with 11 bases sitting between them. The CDR3 nucleotides are TGTGCCAGCAGCTTAGGGGAGGATCACACTGAAGCTTTCTTT. Protein sequence: CASSLGEDHTEAFF.